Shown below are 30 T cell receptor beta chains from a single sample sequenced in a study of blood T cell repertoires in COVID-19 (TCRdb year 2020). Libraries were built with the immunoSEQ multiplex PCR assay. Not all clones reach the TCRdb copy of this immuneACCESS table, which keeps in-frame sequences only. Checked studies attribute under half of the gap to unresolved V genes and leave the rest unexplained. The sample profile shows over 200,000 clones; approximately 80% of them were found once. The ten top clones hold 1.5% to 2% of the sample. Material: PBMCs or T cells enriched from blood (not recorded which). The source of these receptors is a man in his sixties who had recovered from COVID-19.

The CDR3 DNA sequence: TGTGCCAGCAGCTCCCCCGGACCGGGGCAAGAGACCCAGTACTTC. It is translated as CASSSPGPGQETQYF. V and J are TRBV7-9 and TRBJ2-5; possibly TRBD2 for D (5 bases). V lost 4 bases, J lost 2 bases, and 14 bases lay in between. CDR1 SEHNR and CDR2 FQNEAQ come from the germline V gene (reference sequence). The length of the CDR3 is 15 residues.

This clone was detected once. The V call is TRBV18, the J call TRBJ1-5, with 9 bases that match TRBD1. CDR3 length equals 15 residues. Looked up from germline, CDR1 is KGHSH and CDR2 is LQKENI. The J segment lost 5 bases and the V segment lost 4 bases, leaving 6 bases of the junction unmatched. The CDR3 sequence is CASSQGTGPDQPQHF. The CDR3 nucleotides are TGTGCCAGCTCACAGGGGACAGGGCCTGATCAGCCCCAGCATTTT.

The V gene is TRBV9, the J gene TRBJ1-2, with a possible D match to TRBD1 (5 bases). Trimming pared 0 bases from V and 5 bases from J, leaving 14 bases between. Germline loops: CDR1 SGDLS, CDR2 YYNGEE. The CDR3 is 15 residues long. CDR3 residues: CASSVVLEGTYGYTF. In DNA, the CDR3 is TGTGCCAGCAGCGTAGTTTTGGAGGGGACTTATGGCTACACCTTC.

The CDR3 DNA is TGTGCCAGCAGCCTAGGGACAGCCCTCAATCAGCCCCAGCATTTT. Translating gives CASSLGTALNQPQHF. This sequence joins TRBV7-2 and TRBJ1-5, with 7 nucleotides matching TRBD1. The CDR3 sequence is 15 residues long. The germline V gene has CDR1 SGHTA and CDR2 FQGNSA. Losses at the gene ends were 5 bases for V and 3 bases for J; bases not matched to a gene: 7.

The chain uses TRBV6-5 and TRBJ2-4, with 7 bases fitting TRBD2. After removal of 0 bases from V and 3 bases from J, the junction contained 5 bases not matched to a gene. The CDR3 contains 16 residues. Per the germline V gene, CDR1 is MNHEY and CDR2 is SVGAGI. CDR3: CASSYSLGGGKNIQYF. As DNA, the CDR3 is TGTGCCAGCAGTTACTCACTGGGGGGGGGCAAAAACATTCAGTACTTC.

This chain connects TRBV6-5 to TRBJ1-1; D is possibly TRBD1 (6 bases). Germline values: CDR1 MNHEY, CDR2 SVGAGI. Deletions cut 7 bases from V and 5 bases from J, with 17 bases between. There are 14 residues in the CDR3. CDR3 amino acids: CASTGQLIGTEAFF. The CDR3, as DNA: TGTGCCAGCACCGGACAGTTAATTGGAACTGAAGCTTTCTTT.

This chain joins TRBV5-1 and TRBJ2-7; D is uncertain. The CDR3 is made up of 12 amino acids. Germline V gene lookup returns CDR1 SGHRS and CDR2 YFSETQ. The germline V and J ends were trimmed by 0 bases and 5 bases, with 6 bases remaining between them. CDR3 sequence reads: CASSLVSHEQYF. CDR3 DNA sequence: TGCGCCAGCAGCTTGGTTAGCCACGAGCAGTACTTC.

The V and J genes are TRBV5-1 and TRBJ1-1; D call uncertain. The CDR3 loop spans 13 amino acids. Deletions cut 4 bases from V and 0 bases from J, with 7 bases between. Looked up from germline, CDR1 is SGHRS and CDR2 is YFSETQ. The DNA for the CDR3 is TGCGCCAGCAGCAAAGACTTGAACACTGAAGCTTTCTTT. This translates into CASSKDLNTEAFF.

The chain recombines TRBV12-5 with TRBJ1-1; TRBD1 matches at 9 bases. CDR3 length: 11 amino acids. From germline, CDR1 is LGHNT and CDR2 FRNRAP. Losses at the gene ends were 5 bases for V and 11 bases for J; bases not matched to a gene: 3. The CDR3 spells CASGRDREAFF. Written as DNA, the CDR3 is TGTGCTAGTGGTCGGGACAGGGAGGCTTTCTTT.

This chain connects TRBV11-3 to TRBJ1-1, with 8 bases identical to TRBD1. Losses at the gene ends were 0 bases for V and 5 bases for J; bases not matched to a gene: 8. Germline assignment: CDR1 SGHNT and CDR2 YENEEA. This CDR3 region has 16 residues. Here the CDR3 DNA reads TGTGCCAGCAGCTTAGATGCTTGGACAGGGAGTACTGAAGCTTTCTTT. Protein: CASSLDAWTGSTEAFF. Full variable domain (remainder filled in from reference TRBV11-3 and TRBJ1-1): EAGVVQSPRYKIIEKKQPVAFWCNPISGHNTLYWYLQNLGQGPELLIRYENEEAVDDSQLPKDRFSAERLKGVDSTLKIQPAELGDSAVYLCASSLDAWTGSTEAFFGQGTRLTVV.

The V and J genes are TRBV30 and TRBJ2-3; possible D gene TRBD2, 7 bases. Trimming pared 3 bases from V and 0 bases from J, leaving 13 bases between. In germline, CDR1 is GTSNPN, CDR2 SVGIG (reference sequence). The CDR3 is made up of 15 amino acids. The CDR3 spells CAWRRGGSSTDTQYF. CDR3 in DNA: TGTGCCTGGAGGAGGGGGGGCTCTAGCACAGATACGCAGTATTTT.

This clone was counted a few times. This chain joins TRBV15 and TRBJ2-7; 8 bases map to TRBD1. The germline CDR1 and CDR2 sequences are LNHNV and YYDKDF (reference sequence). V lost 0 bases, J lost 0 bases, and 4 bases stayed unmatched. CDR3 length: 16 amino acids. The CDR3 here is CATSRDRDRSSYEQYF. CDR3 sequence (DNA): TGTGCCACCAGCAGAGATCGGGACAGGAGCTCCTACGAGCAGTACTTC. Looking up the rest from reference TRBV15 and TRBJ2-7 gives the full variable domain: DAMVIQNPRYQVTQFGKPVTLSCSQTLNHNVMYWYQQKSSQAPKLLFHYYDKDFNNEADTPDNFQSRRPNTSFCFLDIRSPGLGDTAMYLCATSRDRDRSSYEQYFGPGTRLTVT.

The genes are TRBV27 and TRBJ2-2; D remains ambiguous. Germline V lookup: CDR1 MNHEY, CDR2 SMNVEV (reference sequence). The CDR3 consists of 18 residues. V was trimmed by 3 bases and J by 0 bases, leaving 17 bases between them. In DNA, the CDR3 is TGTGCCAGCAGTTTGTTTGGCCAGGCGTTGACGAACACCGGGGAGCTGTTTTTT. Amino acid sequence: CASSLFGQALTNTGELFF.

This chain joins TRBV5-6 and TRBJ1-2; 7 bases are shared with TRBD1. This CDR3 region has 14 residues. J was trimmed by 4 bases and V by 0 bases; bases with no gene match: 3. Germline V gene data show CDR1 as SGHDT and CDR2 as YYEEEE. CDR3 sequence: CASSLVRDSYGYTF. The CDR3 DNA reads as TGTGCCAGCAGCTTGGTTCGGGACAGCTATGGCTACACCTTC.

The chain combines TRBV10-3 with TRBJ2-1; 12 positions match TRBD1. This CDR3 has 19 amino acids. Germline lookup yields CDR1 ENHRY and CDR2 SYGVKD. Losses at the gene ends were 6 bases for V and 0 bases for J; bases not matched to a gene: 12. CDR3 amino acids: CAISPGQGARSSSYNEQFF. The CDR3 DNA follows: TGTGCCATCAGCCCGGGACAGGGGGCGAGGAGCAGCTCCTACAATGAGCAGTTCTTC.

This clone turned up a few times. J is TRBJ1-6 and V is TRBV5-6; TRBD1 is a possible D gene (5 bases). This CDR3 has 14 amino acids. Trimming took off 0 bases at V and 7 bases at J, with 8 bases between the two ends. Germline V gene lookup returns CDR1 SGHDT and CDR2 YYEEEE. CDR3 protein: CASSLVGGNSPLHF. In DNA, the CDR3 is TGTGCCAGCAGCTTGGTGGGGGGAAATTCACCCCTCCACTTT.

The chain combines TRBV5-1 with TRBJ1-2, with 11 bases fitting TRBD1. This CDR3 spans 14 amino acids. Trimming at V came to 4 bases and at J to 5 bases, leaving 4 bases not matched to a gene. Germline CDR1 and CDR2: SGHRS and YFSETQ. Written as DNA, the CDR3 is TGCGCCAGCAGCCAGGACAGGGGGCTGTATGGCTACACCTTC. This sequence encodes CASSQDRGLYGYTF.

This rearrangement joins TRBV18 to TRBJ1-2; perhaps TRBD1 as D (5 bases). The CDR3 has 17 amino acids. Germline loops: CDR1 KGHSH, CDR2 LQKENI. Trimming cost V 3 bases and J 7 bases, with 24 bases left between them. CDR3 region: CASSPQAGDFEYSGYTF. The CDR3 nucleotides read TGTGCCAGCTCACCCCAGGCCGGGGACTTCGAGTATAGTGGCTACACCTTC. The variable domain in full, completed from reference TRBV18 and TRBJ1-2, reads NAGVMQNPRHLVRRRGQEARLRCSPMKGHSHVYWYRQLPEEGLKFMVYLQKENIIDESGMPKERFSAEFPKEGPSILRIQQVVRGDSAAYFCASSPQAGDFEYSGYTFGSGTRLTVV.

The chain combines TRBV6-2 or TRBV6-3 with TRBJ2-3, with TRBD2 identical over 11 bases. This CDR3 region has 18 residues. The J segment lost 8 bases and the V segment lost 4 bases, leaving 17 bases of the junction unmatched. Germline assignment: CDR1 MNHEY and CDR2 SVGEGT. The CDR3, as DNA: TGTGCCAGCAGTTCCGACGACCTTCTAGCGGGGGGCCCAGCTACGCAGTATTTT. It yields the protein CASSSDDLLAGGPATQYF.

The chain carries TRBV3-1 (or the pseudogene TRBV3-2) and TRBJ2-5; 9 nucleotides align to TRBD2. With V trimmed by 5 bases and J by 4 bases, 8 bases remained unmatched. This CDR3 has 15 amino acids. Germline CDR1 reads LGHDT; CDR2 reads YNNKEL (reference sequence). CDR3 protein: CASSDRGGARETQYF. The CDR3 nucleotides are TGTGCCAGCAGCGACCGCGGGGGGGCCCGAGAGACCCAGTACTTC.

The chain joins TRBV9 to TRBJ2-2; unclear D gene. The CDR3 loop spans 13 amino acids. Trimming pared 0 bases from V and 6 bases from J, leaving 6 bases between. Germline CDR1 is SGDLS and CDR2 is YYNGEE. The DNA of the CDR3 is TGTGCCAGCAGCGTAGTGCAGGCCGGGGAGCTGTTTTTT. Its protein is CASSVVQAGELFF.

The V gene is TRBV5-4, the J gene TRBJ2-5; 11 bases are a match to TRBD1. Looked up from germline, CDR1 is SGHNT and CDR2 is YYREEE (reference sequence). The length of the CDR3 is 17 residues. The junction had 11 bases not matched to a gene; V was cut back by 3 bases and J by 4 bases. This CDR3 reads CASSSGQGAMNGETQYF. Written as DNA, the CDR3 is TGTGCCAGCAGCTCCGGACAGGGGGCAATGAATGGAGAGACCCAGTACTTC.

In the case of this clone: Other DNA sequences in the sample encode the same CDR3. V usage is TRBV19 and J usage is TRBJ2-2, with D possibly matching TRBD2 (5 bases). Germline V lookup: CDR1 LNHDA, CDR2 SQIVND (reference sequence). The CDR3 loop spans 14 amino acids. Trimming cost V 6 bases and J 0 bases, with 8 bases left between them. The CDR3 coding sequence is TGTGCCAGTAGCACCGGGGCGAACACCGGGGAGCTGTTTTTT. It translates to CASSTGANTGELFF.

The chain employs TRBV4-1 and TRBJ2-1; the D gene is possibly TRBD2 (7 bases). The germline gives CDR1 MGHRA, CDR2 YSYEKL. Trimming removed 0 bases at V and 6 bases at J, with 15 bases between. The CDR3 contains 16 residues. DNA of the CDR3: TGCGCCAGCAGCCAAGATGGGAGGGGGGGCCTCAATGAGCAGTTCTTC. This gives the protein CASSQDGRGGLNEQFF.

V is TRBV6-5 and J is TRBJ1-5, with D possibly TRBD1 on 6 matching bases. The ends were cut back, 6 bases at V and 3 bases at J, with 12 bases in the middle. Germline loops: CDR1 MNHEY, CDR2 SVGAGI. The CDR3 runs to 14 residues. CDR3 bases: TGTGCCAGCAGAGAGCAGGGGATCAATCAGCCCCAGCATTTT. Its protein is CASREQGINQPQHF.

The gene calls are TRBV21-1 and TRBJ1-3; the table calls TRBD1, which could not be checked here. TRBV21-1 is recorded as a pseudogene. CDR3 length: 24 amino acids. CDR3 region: CASSTFPPESVGELQGLPGNTIYF. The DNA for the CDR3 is TGTGCCAGCAGCACCTTCCCTCCAGAAAGTGTGGGGGAACTACAGGGTCTTCCTGGAAACACCATATATTTT.

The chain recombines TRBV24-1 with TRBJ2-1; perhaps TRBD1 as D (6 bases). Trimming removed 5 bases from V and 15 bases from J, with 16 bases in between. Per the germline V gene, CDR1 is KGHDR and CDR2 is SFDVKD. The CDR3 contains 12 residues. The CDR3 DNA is TGTGCCACCAGTGGGGGGCTGACAAGTCGGTTCTTC. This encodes CATSGGLTSRFF.

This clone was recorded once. CDR3 DNA: TGTGCCAGCAGTTACGGGGGGACAGGGGTGGGCACTGAAGCTTTCTTT. Encoded protein: CASSYGGTGVGTEAFF. The genes are TRBV6-2 or TRBV6-3 and TRBJ1-1; 10 positions match TRBD1. CDR1 is MNHEY, CDR2 SVGEGT, per germline. V was clipped by 2 bases and J by 4 bases; unmatched bases: 7. The CDR3 has 16 amino acids.

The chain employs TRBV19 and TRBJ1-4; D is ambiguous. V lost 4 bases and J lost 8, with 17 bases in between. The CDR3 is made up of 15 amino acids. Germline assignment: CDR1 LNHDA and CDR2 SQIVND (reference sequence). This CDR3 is CASSRLGVAGEKLFF. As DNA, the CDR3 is TGTGCCAGTAGTAGGCTTGGGGTGGCGGGGGAAAAACTGTTTTTT.

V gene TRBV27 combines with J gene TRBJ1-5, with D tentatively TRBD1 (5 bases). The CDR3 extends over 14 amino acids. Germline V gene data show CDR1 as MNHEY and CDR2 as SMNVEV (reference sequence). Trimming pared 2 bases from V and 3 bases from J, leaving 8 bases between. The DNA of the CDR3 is TGTGCCAGCAGTTTACAGGGCCCCAATCAGCCCCAGCATTTT. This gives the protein CASSLQGPNQPQHF.